Described below is a single TCR beta chain sequence and its context. Its antigen is still unknown. No base qualities exist here, and no much larger clone lies one base off it. For the CD8 naive samples, CD45RO-negative cells were positively selected for CCR7, yielding a CD45RA+CCR7+ population from which TemRA cells were excluded. The donors were healthy, HIV-negative adults who had no recently reported acute infections or vaccinations. Only Caucasian adults living in Nashville, Tennessee, USA were represented among the donors. Blood was obtained by leukapheresis, after which PBMCs were separated by Ficoll-Histopaque density gradient centrifugation and cryopreserved in liquid nitrogen vapor phase. Analytical flow cytometry was used to check the purity and quantity of each magnetically sorted T cell population. Each sorted fraction had its genomic DNA isolated and then quantified by UV absorbance on a Nanodrop 2000c.

The sample is drawn from a study of shared clonotypes between healthy human individuals (dated by TCRdb to about 2020). Describing the broader study: Three men and two women, aged 18 to 49 years, made up the cohort. For each donor, three plates each were used for CD4 naive and CD4 memory, two plates were used for CD8 naive, and one plate was used for CD8 memory. To increase sequencing depth and limit assay-specific biases, TCR repertoire library preparation and sequencing were carried out by different laboratories using diverse techniques. Between about 0.94 and 8.9 billion PBMCs per donor were obtained by leukapheresis. The study deeply sequenced blood TCR repertoires of about 5 healthy adults to estimate repertoire size and the extent of clonotype sharing between individuals.

On the study overall, not on this receptor specifically: Sampling was restricted to blood, and TCR repertoires in tissue are likely to differ from TCR repertoires in blood. Pairwise subsampling led to the expectation that sequencing depth would affect the degree of clonotype sharing among donors. Because the study included only a small number of donors, the genetic and exposure-history diversity represented was limited. Compared with non-shared clonotypes, the clonotypes found in all four sorted-subset donors had higher generation probabilities. Even with the large sequencing depth, rarefaction of the sorted-subset datasets indicated that sequencing was incomplete. When four donors were compared, the shared fraction of clonotypes was about 5.5% for naive CD4, 3.5% to 4% for naive CD8, more than 2% for memory CD4, and 0.35% to 0.4% for memory CD8. Estimated clonotype richness was generally larger for naive than for memory subsets.

Cut back by 0 bases and 8 bases, the V and J ends lie 12 bases apart. Reading from cysteine to phenylalanine, the CDR3 counts 14 amino acids. Here the CDR3 DNA is all that survives: 42 bases in frame from base 1. CDR1 and CDR2 were assigned from the germline V gene as SGHDT and YYEEEE. Using the deep immunoSEQ assay, TCR CDR3 regions were amplified from genomic DNA by multiplex PCR. For each cell subset, the extracted genomic DNA was distributed evenly across all wells of several immunoSEQ 96-well plates, and each plate served as one replicate. For sorted subsets, approximately 200 ng of genomic DNA, equivalent to roughly 33,000 T cell genomes, went into each replicate PCR. The purified libraries were quantified using a Qubit 3.0 fluorometer, sized with a Bioanalyzer 2100, and then quantified again using the KAPA Library Quantification kit. Every immunoSEQ 96-well plate was sequenced on a dedicated single-read 150-cycle Illumina NextSeq 550 flow cell. The authors' analysis ran thus. Because only junctional sequences without quality scores were contained in the immunoSEQ output, filtering matching that applied to full-length reads could not be performed. To assign V/J genes and CDR3, sequences were annotated using PyIR, a Python wrapper for IgBLAST v1.9, with IMGT germline references. Any read was removed if the V/J assignment was weak (E-value above 1e-6), the CDR3 was missing, or the read contained stop codons, out-of-frame junctions, or ambiguous translated residues. V3J clonotypes were defined as sequences sharing the same inferred V gene, J gene, and CDR3 amino acid sequence. The percentage overlap between two repertoires was calculated by dividing the number of shared unique clonotypes by the size of the smaller repertoire. Richness of each repertoire was evaluated using RTK rarefaction, the Chao1 estimator, and Recon v2.1 estimates of unobserved clonotypes. For all TCRbeta clonotypes obtained by the gDNA method from a few donors, generation probabilities were computed with OLGA. In TCRdb, the immuneACCESS table is reduced to in-frame sequences with V and J assigned. These tables do not hold every clone; where another copy was compared, an unresolved V gene accounts for under half, and the others remain unexplained. V and J calls and clone size are those listed in that table; D and trimming were worked out from the DNA. For this sample the table gives about 2.1 million clones, of which approximately 94% were detected only once. In total, the top ten clones hold over 1.5% of the sample.

The sequenced material came from naive CD8+ T cells from PBMCs. The label giving this sample's cell subset or site can be read as: CD45RA+CCR7+. The chain is assembled from TRBV5-6 and TRBJ2-1, with the D call perhaps TRBD1 or TRBD2, as 6 bases match in each case. The clonotype was recovered from a man younger than 35 in good health. Some clones in this sample may be carry-over from other donors' samples. The nucleotide sequence reads as follows: TGTGCCAGCAGCTTGGTACGGGGGCTACATGAGCAGTTCTTC. Its amino acids are CASSLVRGLHEQFF.